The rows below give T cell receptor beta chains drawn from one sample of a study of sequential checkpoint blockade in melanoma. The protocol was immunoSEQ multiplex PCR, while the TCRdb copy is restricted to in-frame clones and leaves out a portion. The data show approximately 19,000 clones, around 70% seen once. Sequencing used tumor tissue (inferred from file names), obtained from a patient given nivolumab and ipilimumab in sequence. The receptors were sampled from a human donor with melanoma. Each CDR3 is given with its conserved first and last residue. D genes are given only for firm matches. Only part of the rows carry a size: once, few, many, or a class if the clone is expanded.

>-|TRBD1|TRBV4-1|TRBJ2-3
CASSQTDRGGTDTQYF
TGCGCCAGCAGCCAAACGGACAGGGGAGGCACAGATACGCAGTATTTT
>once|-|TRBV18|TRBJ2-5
CASSPLFRAREETQYF
TGTGCCAGCTCACCACTGTTCAGGGCACGAGAAGAGACCCAGTACTTC
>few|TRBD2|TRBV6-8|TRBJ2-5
CASRAREVETQYF
TGTGCCAGCAGGGCGCGGGAGGTGGAGACCCAGTACTTC
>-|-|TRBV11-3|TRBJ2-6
CASSSQASGANVLTF
TGTGCCAGCAGCTCCCAAGCGTCTGGGGCCAACGTCCTGACTTTC
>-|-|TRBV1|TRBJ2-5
CASSGWTSGSGETQYF
TGCGCCAGCAGCGGATGGACTAGCGGGAGCGGAGAGACCCAGTACTTC
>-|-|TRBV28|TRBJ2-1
CASSTRGSYNEQFF
TGTGCCAGCAGCACTAGGGGCTCCTACAATGAGCAGTTCTTC
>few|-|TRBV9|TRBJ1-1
CASRPQGRIGTEAFF
TGTGCCAGCAGACCCCAGGGCAGAATCGGGACTGAAGCTTTCTTT
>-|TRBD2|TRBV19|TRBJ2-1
CASRSEGLAGGEQFF
TGTGCCAGTAGGTCTGAGGGACTAGCGGGAGGTGAGCAGTTCTTC
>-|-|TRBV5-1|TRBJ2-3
CASSLAPTTGTDTQYF
TGCGCCAGCAGCTTGGCCCCCACCACAGGCACAGATACGCAGTATTTT
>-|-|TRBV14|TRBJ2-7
CASSQIEYEQYF
TGTGCCAGCAGCCAAATCGAATACGAGCAGTACTTC
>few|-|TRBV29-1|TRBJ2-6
CSVAFPTGAGANVLTF
TGCAGCGTTGCCTTTCCAACGGGGGCTGGGGCCAACGTCCTGACTTTC
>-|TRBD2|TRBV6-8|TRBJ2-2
CASSYTSGWTGELFF
TGTGCCAGCAGTTACACTAGCGGGTGGACCGGGGAGCTGTTTTTT
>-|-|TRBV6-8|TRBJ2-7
CASSYSRDSPLEQYF
TGTGCCAGCAGTTACTCGAGGGACTCTCCCCTCGAGCAGTACTTC
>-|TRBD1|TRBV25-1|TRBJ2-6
CASSHRQGGSGANVLTF
TGTGCCAGCAGTCACAGACAGGGGGGTTCGGGGGCCAACGTCCTGACTTTC
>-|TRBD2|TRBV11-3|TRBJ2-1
CASSLTLAGDEQFF
TGTGCCAGCAGCTTAACACTAGCGGGCGATGAGCAGTTCTTC
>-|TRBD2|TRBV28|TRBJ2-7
CASSGVAGSGDEQYF
TGTGCCAGCAGTGGGGTAGCGGGGTCGGGGGATGAGCAGTACTTC
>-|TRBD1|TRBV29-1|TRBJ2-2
CSARTGENTGELFF
TGCAGCGCCCGGACAGGGGAGAACACCGGGGAGCTGTTTTTT
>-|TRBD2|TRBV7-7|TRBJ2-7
CASSLESASGHEQYF
TGTGCCAGCAGCTTAGAGTCGGCTAGCGGGCACGAGCAGTACTTC
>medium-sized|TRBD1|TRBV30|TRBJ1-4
CAWSGGGGNEKLFF
TGTGCCTGGAGTGGAGGGGGCGGTAATGAAAAACTGTTTTTT
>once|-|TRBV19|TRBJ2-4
CASSPPNRLAKNIQYF
TGTGCCAGTAGCCCCCCTAACAGATTAGCCAAAAACATTCAGTACTTC
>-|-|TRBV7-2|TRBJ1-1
CASSSGRNTEAFF
TGTGCCAGCAGTTCGGGCCGGAACACTGAAGCTTTCTTT
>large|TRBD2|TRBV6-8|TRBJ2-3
CASSYGGGYADTQYF
TGTGCCAGCAGTTACGGCGGGGGGTACGCAGATACGCAGTATTTT
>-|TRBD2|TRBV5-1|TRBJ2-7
CASSLGGSGGGLDEQYF
TGCGCCAGCAGCTTGGGAGGGAGCGGGGGTGGCTTGGACGAGCAGTACTTC
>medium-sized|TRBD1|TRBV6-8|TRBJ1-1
CASSYSGTGHTEAFF
TGTGCCAGCAGTTATTCCGGGACAGGGCACACTGAAGCTTTCTTT
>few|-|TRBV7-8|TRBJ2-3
CASSPQGGVFTDTQYF
TGTGCCAGCAGCCCCCAGGGCGGGGTCTTCACAGATACGCAGTATTTT
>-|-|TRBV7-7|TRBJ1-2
CASSFQTGNYGYTF
TGTGCCAGCAGCTTTCAGACGGGGAACTATGGCTACACCTTC